One sample yielded the 30 T cell receptor beta chains listed below, sequenced in a study of early T cells in non-severe SARS-CoV-2 infection. TCRdb re-derived calls from the 5' RACE reads in MiXCR, one entry per CDR3 protein. In the table there are under 60,000 distinct CDR3 sequences, 8% to 10% of which are singletons. The specimen sequenced was whole blood. These receptors originate from an adult who was a healthcare worker with PCR-confirmed SARS-CoV-2 infection or an uninfected control (not recorded which).

The chain combines TRBV5-1 with TRBJ2-3; possibly TRBD2 for D (6 bases). From germline, CDR1 is SGHRS and CDR2 YFSETQ. The CDR3 sequence is 14 residues long. Trimming left V 5 bases short and J 2 bases short, with 12 bases between. Here the CDR3 DNA reads TGCGCCAGCAGTCGGGGACTTGTCACAGATACGCAGTATTTT. It codes for CASSRGLVTDTQYF. Full variable domain (rest looked up from reference TRBV5-1 and TRBJ2-3): KAGVTQTPRYLIKTRGQQVTLSCSPISGHRSVSWYQQTPGQGLQFLFEYFSETQRNKGNFPGRFSGRQFSNSRSEMNVSTLELGDSALYLCASSRGLVTDTQYFGPGTRLTVL.

This clonotype was recorded at least ten times. The gene calls are TRBV5-1 and TRBJ1-6, with a possible D match to TRBD1 (6 bases). CDR1 and CDR2 from the germline V gene are SGHRS and YFSETQ. Trimming cost V 0 bases and J 14 bases, with 12 bases left between them. This CDR3 has 13 residues. The CDR3 sequence: CASSLGQESALHF. The CDR3 nucleotides are TGCGCCAGCAGCTTGGGACAGGAGTCCGCCCTCCACTTT. The whole variable domain, filled in from reference TRBV5-1 and TRBJ1-6, reads KAGVTQTPRYLIKTRGQQVTLSCSPISGHRSVSWYQQTPGQGLQFLFEYFSETQRNKGNFPGRFSGRQFSNSRSEMNVSTLELGDSALYLCASSLGQESALHFGNGTRLTVT.

This clonotype was counted at least ten times. The rearrangement links TRBV20-1 to TRBJ1-3; D is uncertain. The CDR3 has 12 amino acids. V was cut by 4 bases and J by 4 bases, with 8 bases left in between. Germline-derived CDR1 and CDR2 are DFQATT and SNEGSKA (reference sequence). The CDR3 reads CSANGGGNTIYF. DNA of the CDR3: TGCAGTGCTAACGGTGGAGGAAACACCATATATTTT.

The chain has TRBV19 and TRBJ2-2, with D perhaps TRBD2 (6 bases). Germline V gives CDR1 LNHDA, CDR2 SQIVND (reference sequence). The CDR3 consists of 15 residues. V was cut by 6 bases and J by 2 bases, with 13 bases left in between. Here the CDR3 DNA reads TGTGCCAGTAGGAACCTCGGGGGTAACACCGGGGAGCTGTTTTTT. This sequence encodes CASRNLGGNTGELFF.

A word on this clonotype: This could be a read error, since a much larger clone is one nucleotide away. The rearrangement uses TRBV7-9 and TRBJ2-1; D might be TRBD2 (6 bases). The CDR3 is 13 amino acids. The germline CDR1 and CDR2 sequences are SEHNR and FQNEAQ (reference sequence). The ends were cut back, 3 bases at V and 11 bases at J, with 14 bases in the middle. The CDR3 here is CASSFQPGGKQFF. CDR3 in DNA: TGTGCCAGCAGCTTTCAGCCCGGGGGTAAGCAGTTCTTC.

This clonotype was seen ten or more times. V gene TRBV11-2 combines with J gene TRBJ1-1, with a weak D call TRBD1 (6 bases). The germline V gene encodes CDR1 SGHAT and CDR2 FQNNGV. This CDR3 has 13 amino acids. V lost 5 bases to trimming and J lost 1 base, with 8 bases between them. CDR3 in DNA: TGTGCCAGCAGCCGGACAGAGAACACTGAAGCTTTCTTT. Amino acids: CASSRTENTEAFF.

The J gene is TRBJ2-7, the V gene TRBV20-1, with 8 bases lining up with TRBD2. V gave up 6 bases and J gave up 4 bases; unmatched junction bases: 14. The CDR3 contains 15 residues. The germline V gene encodes CDR1 DFQATT and CDR2 SNEGSKA (reference sequence). CDR3 bases: TGCAGTGCCCCTAGCGGGCCTAAAACCAATTACGAGCAGTACTTC. This codes for CSAPSGPKTNYEQYF.

In this sample, this clonotype turned up many times. V usage is TRBV7-9 and J usage is TRBJ2-7; 9 bases match TRBD2. Unmatched junction bases numbered 2, after V lost 3 bases and J lost 5 bases. The CDR3 is 13 amino acids. Germline V lookup: CDR1 SEHNR, CDR2 FQNEAQ (reference sequence). The CDR3 reads CASSFLAGNEQYF. DNA of the CDR3: TGTGCCAGCAGCTTCCTAGCGGGAAACGAGCAGTACTTC.

This clonotype was recorded at least ten times. This chain connects TRBV20-1 to TRBJ2-1, with TRBD2 identical over 7 bases. Trimming cost V 8 bases and J 3 bases; bases outside gene matches: 10. Germline V gene data show CDR1 as DFQATT and CDR2 as SNEGSKA (reference sequence). The CDR3 consists of 14 residues. The CDR3 is CSLSRTRGYNEQFF. CDR3 coding DNA: TGCAGTCTATCGAGGACTAGGGGCTACAATGAGCAGTTCTTC.

This clonotype appeared a few times. The rearrangement links TRBV5-1 to TRBJ2-3; 8 bases align to TRBD2. J lost 6 bases, V lost 4 bases, and 4 bases had no gene match. The CDR3 has 13 amino acids. CDR1 SGHRS and CDR2 YFSETQ come from the germline V gene. The CDR3 sequence is CASSRGGPDTQYF. CDR3 coding DNA: TGCGCCAGCAGCCGCGGGGGGCCGGATACGCAGTATTTT. The full variable domain, with the rest looked up from reference TRBV5-1 and TRBJ2-3, is KAGVTQTPRYLIKTRGQQVTLSCSPISGHRSVSWYQQTPGQGLQFLFEYFSETQRNKGNFPGRFSGRQFSNSRSEMNVSTLELGDSALYLCASSRGGPDTQYFGPGTRLTVL.

In this sample, this clonotype turned up a few times. The CDR3 nucleotides are TGTGCCAGCAGCCCTGGAGTAGGGAACTACGAGCAGTACTTC. Translating it yields CASSPGVGNYEQYF. The chain recombines TRBV5-5 with TRBJ2-7; no definite D call. V shed 4 bases and J shed 3 bases, with 14 bases lying between them. This CDR3 has 14 amino acids. Germline V gene lookup returns CDR1 SGHKS and CDR2 YYEKEE (reference sequence).

This clonotype appeared many times. The V call is TRBV5-1, the J call TRBJ2-7; maybe TRBD2 (6 bases). V dropped 4 bases and J dropped 7 bases, with 21 bases sitting between them. This CDR3 contains 15 residues. CDR1 SGHRS and CDR2 YFSETQ come from the germline V gene. CDR3 in amino acids: CASSRTSPSAGEQYF. In DNA, the CDR3 is TGCGCCAGCAGCCGGACCTCCCCGTCGGCGGGGGAGCAGTACTTC.

On this clonotype: Its ends do not fully match the called genes, so a read error is possible. This chain joins TRBV7-7 and TRBJ2-2; TRBD1 agrees at 7 bases. Looked up from germline, CDR1 is SSHAT and CDR2 is FNYEAQ (reference sequence). The CDR3 is 15 residues long. The CDR3 here is CASSSGTEGTGELFF. The CDR3 DNA reads TGTGCTAGCAGCTCAGGGACAGAAGGCACCGGGGAGCTGTTTTTT.

V usage is TRBV3-1 and J usage is TRBJ2-3, with 7 bases aligning to TRBD2. The V gene end was trimmed by 4 bases and the J gene end by 4 bases; junction bases not matched to a gene: 11. From germline, CDR1 is LGHDT and CDR2 YNNKEL (reference sequence). The CDR3 has 16 residues. The CDR3 loop is CASSPSLGLAADTQYF. The CDR3, as DNA: TGTGCCAGCAGCCCAAGTCTCGGGCTAGCGGCAGATACGCAGTATTTT.

Ten or more counts support this clonotype. The V and J genes are TRBV2 and TRBJ1-1; the D is unclear. CDR1 is SNHLY, CDR2 FYNNEI, per germline. CDR3 length: 12 amino acids. V was pared by 8 bases and J by 4 bases, with 11 bases between. The CDR3 sequence: CASVRTTTEAFF. CDR3 DNA sequence: TGTGCCAGCGTGCGAACCACCACTGAAGCTTTCTTT.

The V gene is TRBV9, the J gene TRBJ1-4; D might be TRBD1 (6 bases). The CDR3 is 15 amino acids. The germline gives CDR1 SGDLS, CDR2 YYNGEE. The V and J ends lost 3 bases and 5 bases respectively, with 14 bases between them. The CDR3 reads CASSATTGRNEKLFF. The CDR3 DNA sequence: TGTGCCAGCAGCGCAACTACAGGGAGGAATGAAAAACTGTTTTTT.

This clonotype was seen only a few times. V is TRBV13 and J is TRBJ2-5, with 7 bases fitting TRBD1. V was pared by 5 bases and J by 3 bases, with 9 bases of the junction left unmatched. Germline lookup yields CDR1 PRHDT and CDR2 FYEKMQ (reference sequence). This CDR3 has 15 residues. This chain's CDR3 is CASSPLTGNEETQYF. The CDR3 coding sequence is TGTGCCAGCAGCCCCCTGACAGGGAATGAAGAGACCCAGTACTTC.

The sample holds many counts of this clonotype. This chain connects TRBV29-1 to TRBJ2-7, with TRBD2 as a possible D gene (6 bases). CDR3 length: 13 residues. CDR1 and CDR2 from the germline V gene are SQVTM and ANQGSEA. V was trimmed by 7 bases and J by 6 bases, leaving 19 bases between them. CDR3 DNA: TGCAGCGCAAGGGGAGGCAGCCTGGGCGAGCAGTACTTC. It translates to CSARGGSLGEQYF.

This clonotype was picked up a small number of times. This chain joins TRBV28 and TRBJ2-3; 9 bases align to TRBD1. Germline CDR1 reads MDHEN; CDR2 reads SYDVKM. The CDR3 totals 15 residues. Trimming at V came to 6 bases and at J to 2 bases, leaving 6 bases not matched to a gene. DNA of the CDR3: TGTGCCAGCAGGACAGGGGGGGCTTCCACAGATACGCAGTATTTT. This sequence encodes CASRTGGASTDTQYF.

Only a few counts were recorded for this clonotype. The V call is TRBV5-1, the J call TRBJ2-7, with TRBD2 as a possible D gene (6 bases). Trimming pared 2 bases from V and 2 bases from J, leaving 14 bases between. The CDR3 length is 15 residues. CDR1 is SGHRS, CDR2 YFSETQ, per germline. CDR3 sequence reads: CASSFISGGAYEQYF. As DNA, the CDR3 is TGCGCCAGCAGCTTTATTTCTGGCGGGGCCTACGAGCAGTACTTC.

The chain joins TRBV20-1 to TRBJ2-2; the match to TRBD2 covers 7 bases. CDR3 length: 15 residues. In germline, CDR1 is DFQATT, CDR2 SNEGSKA (reference sequence). Germline trimming cut 5 bases from V and 4 bases from J; bases unmatched to any gene: 10. CDR3 sequence: CSAWDYRRPTGELFF. The CDR3 nucleotides are TGCAGTGCTTGGGACTACAGGAGGCCCACCGGGGAGCTGTTTTTT.

The rearrangement uses TRBV4-1 and TRBJ2-7; possibly TRBD2 for D (6 bases). The germline V gene encodes CDR1 MGHRA and CDR2 YSYEKL. CDR3 size: 14 residues. V lost 2 bases to trimming and J lost 3 bases, with 11 bases between them. CDR3: CASSQRETGYEQYF. The CDR3 coding sequence is TGCGCCAGCAGCCAACGGGAGACGGGCTACGAGCAGTACTTC.

This clonotype was counted only a few times. The rearrangement joins TRBV27 to TRBJ2-3, with 9 bases identical to TRBD1. The CDR3 spans 14 residues. CDR1 and CDR2 from the germline V gene are MNHEY and SMNVEV (reference sequence). Trimming cost V 6 bases and J 7 bases; bases outside gene matches: 8. In DNA, the CDR3 is TGTGCCAGCAGGGGGACAGGGTTAATGAATACGCAGTATTTT. Translation: CASRGTGLMNTQYF.

This clonotype was found many times. V and J are TRBV12-3 or TRBV12-4 and TRBJ2-1, with 7 bases that match TRBD1. V gave up 4 bases and J gave up 0 bases; unmatched junction bases: 6. The CDR3 loop spans 16 amino acids. The CDR3 reads CASSYTGVPSYNEQFF. The CDR3 DNA follows: TGTGCCAGCAGTTATACAGGGGTCCCCTCCTACAATGAGCAGTTCTTC.

The chain employs TRBV5-4 and TRBJ2-1; perhaps TRBD2 as D (6 bases). Germline values: CDR1 SGHNT, CDR2 YYREEE (reference sequence). The V end was cut by 0 bases, the J end by 0 bases, with 13 bases between. The CDR3 loop spans 17 amino acids. CDR3 sequence: CASSLEAGGDSYNEQFF. For the CDR3, the DNA is TGTGCCAGCAGCTTGGAGGCAGGAGGGGACTCCTACAATGAGCAGTTCTTC.

The rearrangement uses TRBV7-3 and TRBJ2-1, with 14 bases matching TRBD2. Per germline, CDR1 SGHTA and CDR2 FQGTGA. Germline trimming cut 3 bases from V and 9 bases from J; bases unmatched to any gene: 1. There are 14 residues in the CDR3. CDR3 sequence: CASSFGLAGGEQFF. For the CDR3, the DNA is TGTGCCAGCAGCTTTGGACTAGCGGGAGGTGAGCAGTTCTTC. The full variable domain, in which reference TRBV7-3 and TRBJ2-1 provide the parts outside the CDR3, is GAGVSQTPSNKVTEKGKYVELRCDPISGHTALYWYRQSLGQGPEFLIYFQGTGAADDSGLPNDRFFAVRPEGSVSTLKIQRTERGDSAVYLCASSFGLAGGEQFFGPGTRLTVL.

This clonotype was counted only a few times. The V and J genes are TRBV5-1 and TRBJ2-1; 11 bases align to TRBD2. This CDR3 region has 15 residues. Germline V CDR1 and CDR2: SGHRS, YFSETQ. Trimming removed 5 bases from V and 7 bases from J; junction bases left unmatched: 8. As DNA, the CDR3 is TGCGCCAGCAGACTAGCGGGAGCAATTTGGAATGAGCAGTTCTTC. Residues: CASRLAGAIWNEQFF.

The chain employs TRBV3-1 and TRBJ2-3; D is unclear. V was shortened by 4 bases and J by 0 bases, with 11 bases between the two germline ends. The CDR3 spans 15 residues. CDR1 is LGHDT and CDR2 is YNNKEL in the germline V gene (reference sequence). The CDR3: CASSPTPTSTDTQYF. The CDR3 nucleotides read TGTGCCAGCAGCCCTACCCCGACTAGCACAGATACGCAGTATTTT.

The table lists this clonotype with many counts. V gene TRBV29-1 combines with J gene TRBJ2-1, with D possibly matching TRBD1 (5 bases). V was cut by 7 bases and J by 0 bases, with 13 bases left in between. CDR1 is SQVTM and CDR2 is ANQGSEA in the germline V gene. The CDR3 is made up of 14 amino acids. In DNA, the CDR3 is TGCAGCGACAAGAAGGGGCCCTCCTACAATGAGCAGTTCTTC. This sequence encodes CSDKKGPSYNEQFF.

This clonotype was seen more than once but under ten times. This chain connects TRBV6-6 to TRBJ2-3, with D hard to call. Germline CDR1 and CDR2: MNHNY and SVGAGI (reference sequence). CDR3 length equals 13 residues. Trimming stripped 5 bases from V and 2 bases from J, with 8 bases between. CDR3 coding DNA: TGTGCCAGCAGTCTCCCGGACACAGATACGCAGTATTTT. As protein: CASSLPDTDTQYF.